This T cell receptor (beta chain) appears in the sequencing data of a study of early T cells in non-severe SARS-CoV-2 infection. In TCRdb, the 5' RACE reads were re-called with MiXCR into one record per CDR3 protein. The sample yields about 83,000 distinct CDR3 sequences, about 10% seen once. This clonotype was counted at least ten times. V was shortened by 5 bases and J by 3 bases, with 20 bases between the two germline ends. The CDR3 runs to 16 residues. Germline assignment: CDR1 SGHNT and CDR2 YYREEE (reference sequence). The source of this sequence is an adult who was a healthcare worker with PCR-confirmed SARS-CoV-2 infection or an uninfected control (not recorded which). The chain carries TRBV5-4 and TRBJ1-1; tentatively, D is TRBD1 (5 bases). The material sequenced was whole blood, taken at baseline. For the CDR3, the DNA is TGTGCCAGCAGGCACCAGGGAGGGATTAGAGACACTGAAGCTTTCTTT. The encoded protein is CASRHQGGIRDTEAFF. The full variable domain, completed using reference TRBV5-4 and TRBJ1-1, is ETGVTQSPTHLIKTRGQQVTLRCSSQSGHNTVSWYQQALGQGPQFIFQYYREEENGRGNFPPRFSGLQFPNYSSELNVNALELDDSALYLCASRHQGGIRDTEAFFGQGTRLTVV.